This T cell receptor (beta chain) was recovered during a study of CD8 T cells in Susac syndrome (dated by TCRdb to about 2019). Broadly, across the study: Of the Susac syndrome patients who were sequenced, 8 or 9 were in clinical remission while about six had clinically active disease. Whether CD8+ T cell activation and differentiation in Susac syndrome was antigen driven was tested using repertoire sequencing. At blood withdrawal, Susac syndrome patients were therapy-naive, treated with corticosteroids (with IVIg additionally given to some), or treated with IVIg alone. The study compared CD8+ T cell repertoire clonality among eleven to twelve healthy donors, around 14 Susac syndrome patients and 15 or so multiple sclerosis patients. Paper-wide results and their limitations: The number of individuals in the TCR sequencing and HLA analysis was recognized as being relatively small. In the total CD8+ and CD8+ TEMRA repertoires, around 15 and five Susac-specific public clones, respectively, were identified. Clonal expansion was observed in Susac syndrome CD8+ repertoires, with the highest expansion in CD8+ TEMRA cells and greater expansion in clinically active than in remitting patients.

Peripheral blood CD8+ and CD4+ T cells from healthy donors, Susac syndrome patients and multiple sclerosis patients were profiled using high-throughput TCR beta sequencing. The Susac syndrome patients fulfilled recently defined diagnostic criteria for either definite or probable disease. CD8+ TEMRA cells were enriched by FACS, while bulk CD8+ and CD4+ T cells were purified by magnetic negative isolation. Blood was collected in EDTA tubes and processed within 24 hours, with PBMCs isolated through density gradient centrifugation. PBMCs intended for TCR sequencing were cryopreserved in liquid nitrogen and thawed later in a water bath at 37 degrees C. A purity of at least 90% was achieved for sorted or isolated CD4+, CD8+ and CD8+ TEMRA cells. Comments on this clonotype: Its antigen target is currently unknown. No base quality values were provided; no much bigger clone lies one nucleotide off.

The trim is 0 bases for V and 3 bases for J, with a gap of 7 bases between the germline ends. From the germline V gene (reference sequence), CDR1 is DFQATT and CDR2 is SNEGSKA. The CDR3 has 13 amino acids, counting the end cysteine and phenylalanine. The DNA shown is the 39-base CDR3, in frame from base 1. RNA was extracted using the RNeasy kit, and about 0.5 to 1 microgram was reverse transcribed with random hexamers. The immunoSEQ multiplex PCR assay, covering 54 Vbeta and 13 Jbeta segments, was used to amplify TCR beta CDR3 regions. To correct PCR amplification bias, a synthetic template baseline was used for both primer optimization and computational correction. Per the authors' processing: Only productive sequences were kept, with reads annotated to V, D and J genes according to IMGT and analyzed in immunoSEQ Analyzer. Clonality was calculated as one minus the Shannon entropy normalized by log2 of the number of productive unique sequences. For each patient and control, public and private clones were evaluated within the 100 most prevalent clones. Susac-specific clones were defined as absent from healthy and MS cohorts, 850 to 1,300 published viral clones and other ImmuneACCESS disease sequences. Using fastp at Q25 and MiXCR, TCRdb reprocessed the public reads and kept productive beta chains. Records with the same CDR3 protein are collapsed into one entry carrying the most frequent genes and DNA. These V and J calls derive from TCRdb rather than the authors' analysis. In this sample the table shows nearly 110,000 distinct CDR3 sequences, roughly 94% of which occur a single time. The ten largest account for 0.41% of the sample.

The specimen sequenced was CD8+ T cells from PBMCs. The chain was built from TRBV20-1 and TRBJ2-3, with the D gene too uncertain to name. The origin of this receptor is a human donor with Susac syndrome. The bases read TGCAGTGCTAGAGATCTGCGGACAGATACGCAGTATTTT. It translates to CSARDLRTDTQYF.